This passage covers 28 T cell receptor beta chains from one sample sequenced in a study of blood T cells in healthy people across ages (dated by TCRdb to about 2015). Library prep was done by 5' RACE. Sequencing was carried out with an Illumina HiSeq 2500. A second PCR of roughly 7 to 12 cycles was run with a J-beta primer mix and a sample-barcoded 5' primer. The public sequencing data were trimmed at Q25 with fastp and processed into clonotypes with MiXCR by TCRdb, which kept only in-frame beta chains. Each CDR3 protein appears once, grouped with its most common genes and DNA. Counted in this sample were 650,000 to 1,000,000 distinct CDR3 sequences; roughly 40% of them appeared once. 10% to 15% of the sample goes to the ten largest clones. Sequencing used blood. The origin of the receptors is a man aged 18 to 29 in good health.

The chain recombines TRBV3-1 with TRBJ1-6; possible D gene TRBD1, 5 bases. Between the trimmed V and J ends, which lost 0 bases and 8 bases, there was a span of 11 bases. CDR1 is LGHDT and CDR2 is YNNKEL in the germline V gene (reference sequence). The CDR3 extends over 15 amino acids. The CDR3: CASSQDGQGYSPLHF. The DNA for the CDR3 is TGTGCCAGCAGCCAAGATGGGCAGGGTTATTCACCCCTCCACTTT.

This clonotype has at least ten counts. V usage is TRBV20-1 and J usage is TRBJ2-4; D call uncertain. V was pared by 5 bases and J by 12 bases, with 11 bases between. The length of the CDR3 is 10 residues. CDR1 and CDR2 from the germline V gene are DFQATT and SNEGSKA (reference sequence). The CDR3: CSAGFPSQYF. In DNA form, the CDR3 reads TGCAGTGCTGGCTTCCCCTCTCAGTACTTC.

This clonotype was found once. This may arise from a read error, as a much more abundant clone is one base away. The CDR3 loop reads CASRQLALCNEQFF. The CDR3 DNA is TGTGCCAGCAGACAACTAGCTCTTTGCAATGAGCAGTTCTTC. The chain recombines TRBV28 with TRBJ2-1, with a tentative D call TRBD2 (6 bases). The CDR3 covers 14 residues. V was clipped by 6 bases and J by 6 bases, with 15 bases between them. Germline-derived CDR1 and CDR2 are MDHEN and SYDVKM. Full variable domain (remainder filled in from reference TRBV28 and TRBJ2-1): DVKVTQSSRYLVKRTGEKVFLECVQDMDHENMFWYRQDPGLGLRLIYFSYDVKMKEKGDIPEGYSVSREKKERFSLILESASTNQTSMYLCASRQLALCNEQFFGPGTRLTVL.

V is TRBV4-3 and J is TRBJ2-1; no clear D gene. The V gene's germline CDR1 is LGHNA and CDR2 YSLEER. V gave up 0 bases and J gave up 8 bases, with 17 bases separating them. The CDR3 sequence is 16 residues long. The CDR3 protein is CASSQDVRPGGYEQFF. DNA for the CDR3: TGCGCCAGCAGCCAAGATGTCAGGCCCGGTGGGTATGAGCAGTTCTTC.

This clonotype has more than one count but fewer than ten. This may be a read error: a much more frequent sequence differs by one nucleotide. CDR3 sequence: CASSLYRDNEQYF. The CDR3 DNA follows: TGTGCCAGCAGCTTATACAGGGACAATGAGCAGTACTTC. This chain links TRBV11-1 with TRBJ2-5; possible D gene TRBD1, 6 bases. Germline V CDR1 and CDR2: SGHAT, FQDESV (reference sequence). The V gene lost 2 bases and the J gene lost 11 bases, with 15 bases spanning the gap. CDR3 length: 13 residues.

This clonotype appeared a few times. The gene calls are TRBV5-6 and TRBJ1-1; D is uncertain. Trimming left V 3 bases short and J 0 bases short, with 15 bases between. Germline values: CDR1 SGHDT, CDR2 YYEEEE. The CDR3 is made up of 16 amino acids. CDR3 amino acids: CASSSPDSTLNTEAFF. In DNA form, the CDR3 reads TGTGCCAGCAGCTCACCCGATTCTACGTTGAACACTGAAGCTTTCTTT.

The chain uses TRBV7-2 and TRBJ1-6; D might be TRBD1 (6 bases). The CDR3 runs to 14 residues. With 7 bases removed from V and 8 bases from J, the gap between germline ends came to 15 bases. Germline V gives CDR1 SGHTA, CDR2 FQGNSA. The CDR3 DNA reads TGTGCCAGCACCGTTGGGGGGACATATTCACCCCTCCACTTT. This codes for CASTVGGTYSPLHF.

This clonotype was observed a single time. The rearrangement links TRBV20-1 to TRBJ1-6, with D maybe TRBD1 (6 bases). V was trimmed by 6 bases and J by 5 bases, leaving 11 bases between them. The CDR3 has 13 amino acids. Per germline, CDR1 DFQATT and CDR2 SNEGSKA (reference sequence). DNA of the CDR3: TGCAGTGCAAGGGGGACCAATAATTCACCCCTCCACTTT. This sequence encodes CSARGTNNSPLHF.

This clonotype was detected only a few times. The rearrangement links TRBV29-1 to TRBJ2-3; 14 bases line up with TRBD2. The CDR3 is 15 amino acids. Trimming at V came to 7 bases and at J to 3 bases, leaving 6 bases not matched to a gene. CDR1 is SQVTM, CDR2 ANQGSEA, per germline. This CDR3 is CSAGLAGGHTDTQYF. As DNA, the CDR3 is TGCAGCGCCGGACTAGCGGGGGGCCATACAGATACGCAGTATTTT.

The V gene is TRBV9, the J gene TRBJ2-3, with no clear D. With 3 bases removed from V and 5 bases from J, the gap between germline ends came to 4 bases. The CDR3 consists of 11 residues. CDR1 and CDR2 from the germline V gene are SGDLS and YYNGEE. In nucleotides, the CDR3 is TGTGCCAGCAGCGATCGAGATACGCAGTATTTT. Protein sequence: CASSDRDTQYF.

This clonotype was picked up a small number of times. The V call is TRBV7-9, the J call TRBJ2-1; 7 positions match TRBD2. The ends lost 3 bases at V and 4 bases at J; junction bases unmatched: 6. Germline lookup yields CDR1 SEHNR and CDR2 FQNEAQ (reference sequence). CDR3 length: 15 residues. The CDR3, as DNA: TGTGCCAGCAGCTTGGGGCTAGCGGTGTACAATGAGCAGTTCTTC. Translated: CASSLGLAVYNEQFF.

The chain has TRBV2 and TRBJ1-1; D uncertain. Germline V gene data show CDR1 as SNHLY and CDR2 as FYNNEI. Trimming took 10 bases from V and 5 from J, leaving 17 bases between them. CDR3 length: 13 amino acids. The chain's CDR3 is CATTTAMGTEAFF. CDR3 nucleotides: TGTGCCACCACTACCGCGATGGGAACTGAAGCTTTCTTT.

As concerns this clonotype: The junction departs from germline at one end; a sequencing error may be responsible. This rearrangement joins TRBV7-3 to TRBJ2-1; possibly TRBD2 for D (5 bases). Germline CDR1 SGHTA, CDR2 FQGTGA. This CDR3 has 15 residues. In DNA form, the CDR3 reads TGTGCCAGCAGCTTATTTTTAGGACCGGGGAATGAGCGGTTCTTC. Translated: CASSLFLGPGNERFF.

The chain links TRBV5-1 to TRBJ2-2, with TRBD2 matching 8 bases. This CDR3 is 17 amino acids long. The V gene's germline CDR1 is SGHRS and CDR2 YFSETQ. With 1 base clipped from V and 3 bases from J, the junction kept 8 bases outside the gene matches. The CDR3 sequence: CASSLILAVPDTGELFF. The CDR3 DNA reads TGCGCCAGCAGCTTGATACTAGCGGTTCCAGACACCGGGGAGCTGTTTTTT.

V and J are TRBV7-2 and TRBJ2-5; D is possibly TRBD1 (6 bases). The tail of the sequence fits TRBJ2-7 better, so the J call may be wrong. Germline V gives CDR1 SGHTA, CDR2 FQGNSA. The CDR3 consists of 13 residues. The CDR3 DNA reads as TGTACCAGCAGTCCAGACAGGAATTACGAGCAGTACTTC. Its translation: CTSSPDRNYEQYF.

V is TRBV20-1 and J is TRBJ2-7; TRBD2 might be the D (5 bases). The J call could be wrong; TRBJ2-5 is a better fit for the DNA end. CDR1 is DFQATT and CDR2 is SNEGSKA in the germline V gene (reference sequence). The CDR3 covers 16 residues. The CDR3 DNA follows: TGCAGTGCTGGGGATAAGAAGACCTCCCCGGGGGAGACCCAGTACTTC. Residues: CSAGDKKTSPGETQYF.

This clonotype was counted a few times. In DNA form, the CDR3 reads TGCGCCAGCAGCCCACTAGGGACAGGGGAGGAGACCCAGTACTTC. Translated: CASSPLGTGEETQYF. The J gene is TRBJ2-5, the V gene TRBV5-1; 10 bases align to TRBD1. The CDR3 has 15 residues. CDR1 and CDR2 from the germline V gene are SGHRS and YFSETQ. Germline trimming cut 4 bases from V and 5 bases from J; bases unmatched to any gene: 8.

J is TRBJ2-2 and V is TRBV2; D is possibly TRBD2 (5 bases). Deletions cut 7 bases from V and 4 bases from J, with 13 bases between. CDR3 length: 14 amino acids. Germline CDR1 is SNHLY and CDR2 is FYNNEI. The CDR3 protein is CASMSGPSTGELFF. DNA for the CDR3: TGTGCCAGCATGAGCGGTCCTTCCACCGGGGAGCTGTTTTTT.

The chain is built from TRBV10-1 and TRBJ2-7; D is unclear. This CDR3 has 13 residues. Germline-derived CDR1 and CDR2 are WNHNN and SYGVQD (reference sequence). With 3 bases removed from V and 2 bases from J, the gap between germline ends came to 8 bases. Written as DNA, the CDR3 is TGCGCCAGCAGTGATGGCCGGACCTACGAGCAGTACTTC. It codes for CASSDGRTYEQYF.

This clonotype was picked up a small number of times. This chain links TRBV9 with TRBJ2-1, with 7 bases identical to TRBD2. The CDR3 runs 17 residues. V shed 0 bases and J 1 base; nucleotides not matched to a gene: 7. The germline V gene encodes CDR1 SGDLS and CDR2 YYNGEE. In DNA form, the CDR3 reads TGTGCCAGCAGCGTAGTCGGGGGGTCTGTTTCCTACAATGAGCAGTTCTTC. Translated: CASSVVGGSVSYNEQFF.

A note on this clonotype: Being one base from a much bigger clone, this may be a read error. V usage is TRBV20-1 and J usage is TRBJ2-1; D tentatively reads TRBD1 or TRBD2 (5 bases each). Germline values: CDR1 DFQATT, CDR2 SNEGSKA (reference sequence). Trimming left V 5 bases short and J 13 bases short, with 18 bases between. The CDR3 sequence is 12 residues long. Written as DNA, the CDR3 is TGCAGTGCTCCGCAGGGTTGGGAGACCCAGTTCTTC. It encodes CSAPQGWETQFF.

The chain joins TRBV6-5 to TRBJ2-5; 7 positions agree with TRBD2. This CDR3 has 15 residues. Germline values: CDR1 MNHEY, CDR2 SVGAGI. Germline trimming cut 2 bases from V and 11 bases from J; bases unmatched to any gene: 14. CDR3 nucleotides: TGTGCCAGCAGTTACGAGCGGGGAAGTCCCAATGAGCAGTACTTC. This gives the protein CASSYERGSPNEQYF.

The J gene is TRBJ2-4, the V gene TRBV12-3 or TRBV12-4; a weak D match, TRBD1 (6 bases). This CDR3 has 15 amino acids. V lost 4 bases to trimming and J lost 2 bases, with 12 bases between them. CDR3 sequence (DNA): TGTGCCAGCAGTTCAGGGGAAATATCCAAAAACATTCAGTACTTC. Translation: CASSSGEISKNIQYF.

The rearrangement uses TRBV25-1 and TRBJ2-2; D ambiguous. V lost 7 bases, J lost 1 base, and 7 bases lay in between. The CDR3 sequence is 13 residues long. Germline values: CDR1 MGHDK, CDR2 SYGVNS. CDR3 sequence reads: CASKDVNTGELFF. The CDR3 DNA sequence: TGTGCCAGCAAGGATGTGAACACCGGGGAGCTGTTTTTT.

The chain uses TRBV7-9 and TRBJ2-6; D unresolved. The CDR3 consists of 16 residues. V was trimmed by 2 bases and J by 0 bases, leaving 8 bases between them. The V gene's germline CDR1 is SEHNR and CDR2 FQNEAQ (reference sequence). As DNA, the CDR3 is TGTGCCAGCAGCTTAAGTAGGTTCTCTGGGGCCAACGTCCTGACTTTC. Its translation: CASSLSRFSGANVLTF.

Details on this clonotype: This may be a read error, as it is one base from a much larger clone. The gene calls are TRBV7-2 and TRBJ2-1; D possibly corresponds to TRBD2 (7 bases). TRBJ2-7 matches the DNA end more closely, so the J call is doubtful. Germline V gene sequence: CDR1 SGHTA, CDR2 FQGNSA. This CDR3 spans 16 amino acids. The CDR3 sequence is CASSLAAGEGYNEQYF. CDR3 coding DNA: TGTGCCAGCAGCTTAGCGGCAGGGGAGGGTTACAATGAGCAGTACTTC.

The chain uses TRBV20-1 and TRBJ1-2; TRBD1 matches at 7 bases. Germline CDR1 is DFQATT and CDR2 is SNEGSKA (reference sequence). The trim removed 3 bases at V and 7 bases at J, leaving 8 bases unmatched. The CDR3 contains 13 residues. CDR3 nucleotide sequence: TGCAGTGCTAGTCTCCAGGGGGACGGTGGCTACACCTTC. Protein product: CSASLQGDGGYTF.

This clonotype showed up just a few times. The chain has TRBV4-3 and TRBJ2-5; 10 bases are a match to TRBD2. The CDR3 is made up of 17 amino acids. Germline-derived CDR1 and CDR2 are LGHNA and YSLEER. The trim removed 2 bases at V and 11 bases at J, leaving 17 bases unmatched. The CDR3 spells CASSQSIAGGRYNEQYF. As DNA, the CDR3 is TGCGCCAGCAGCCAATCCATAGCGGGGGGACGGTACAATGAGCAGTACTTC.